This TCR beta chain comes out of a study of cytomegalovirus exposure and HLA in healthy donors. Broader study findings: Immune exposure was documented only through CMV serostatus. For presence/absence analyses, sequencing depth was assumed to be roughly uniform across donors.

In the case of this clone: Its matching antigen is unknown.

PCR primers comprised 60 Vbeta and 13 Jbeta primers. How the authors handled the data: Approximately 79 million unique TCR beta chains, some 9.9 million of them shared, were counted by a later analysis. Here immunoSEQ multiplex PCR was the method, and the copy in TCRdb shows in-frame clones only, minus some. V and J calls and clone size are given by that table; D and trimming were obtained from the DNA. The sample lists 65,000 to 75,000 clones, approximately 71% occurring once. Germline V gives CDR1 SGHTA, CDR2 FQGTGA. This CDR3 has 14 residues. Trimming removed 1 base from V and 6 bases from J, with 7 bases in between.

This clonotype was obtained from a woman in her thirties in good health and CMV-seronegative. V usage is TRBV7-3 and J usage is TRBJ1-6; D unclear. Material for sequencing was PBMCs. The CDR3 spells CASSLRALNSPLHF. CDR3 nucleotides: TGTGCCAGCAGCTTAAGGGCCCTTAATTCACCCCTCCACTTT.